Listed below are T cell receptor beta chains from one sample, sequenced in a study of response to subunit inactivated influenza vaccine. MiXCR, run by TCRdb on the RT-PCR reads, gives a single entry per CDR3 protein. The data contain around 520,000 distinct CDR3 sequences, about 10% of them singletons. The starting material was PBMCs from blood, obtained on the day of vaccination. The receptors shown here come from a man aged 45 to 65 who received an inactivated influenza vaccine. Both conserved end residues are part of each CDR3. The D gene is left open where the match is weak. Rows may omit the clone size; those that give it use once, few, many or a size class.

abundance: many; j_gene: TRBJ2-2; len: 13; d_gene: .; v_gene: TRBV10-2; CDR3nt: TGCGCCAGCCGCCGGACAGACACCGGGGAGCTGTTTTTT; CDR3aa: CASRRTDTGELFF
abundance: once; j_gene: TRBJ2-7; len: 14; d_gene: TRBD2; v_gene: TRBV20-1; CDR3nt: TGCAGTGCTAGGACTAGCGGGGTTTCCTACGAGCAGTACTTC; CDR3aa: CSARTSGVSYEQYF
abundance: .; j_gene: TRBJ2-1; len: 14; d_gene: .; v_gene: TRBV29-1; CDR3nt: TGCAGTGCCACAGGACATGGGAGGTTCAATGAGCAGTTCTTC; CDR3aa: CSATGHGRFNEQFF
abundance: few; j_gene: TRBJ2-7; len: 16; d_gene: TRBD1; v_gene: TRBV20-1; CDR3nt: TGCAGTGCTAGAGATCTATTTGAGACAGGGCGCTACGAGCAGTACTTC; CDR3aa: CSARDLFETGRYEQYF
abundance: few; j_gene: TRBJ2-1; len: 15; d_gene: .; v_gene: TRBV12-3/TRBV12-4; CDR3nt: TGTGCCAGCAGTTCTCAGCTGAGCTCCTACAATGAGCAGTTCTTC; CDR3aa: CASSSQLSSYNEQFF
abundance: many; j_gene: TRBJ2-2; len: 16; d_gene: .; v_gene: TRBV10-3; CDR3nt: TGTGCCATCAGTGAGTCCCGGACAGTTTACACCGGGGAGCTGTTTTTT; CDR3aa: CAISESRTVYTGELFF
abundance: few; j_gene: TRBJ2-1; len: 16; d_gene: .; v_gene: TRBV19; CDR3nt: TGTGCCAGTCGAGGGGGGGCTAGCGCATTTAAGGATGAGCAGTTCTTC; CDR3aa: CASRGGASAFKDEQFF
abundance: many; j_gene: TRBJ1-1; len: 13; d_gene: .; v_gene: TRBV28; CDR3nt: TGTGCCAGCAGTTTTCCCGGGAACACTGAAGCTTTCTTT; CDR3aa: CASSFPGNTEAFF
abundance: .; j_gene: TRBJ2-7; len: 17; d_gene: .; v_gene: TRBV6-5; CDR3nt: TGTGCCAGCAGTTACTCGGGGAGTTATACTTGGACCTACGAGCAGTACTTC; CDR3aa: CASSYSGSYTWTYEQYF
abundance: few; j_gene: TRBJ2-1; len: 16; d_gene: TRBD2; v_gene: TRBV4-2; CDR3nt: TGTGCCAGCAGCCAAGATCTTAGCGGGAGAGGCAATGAGCAGTTCTTC; CDR3aa: CASSQDLSGRGNEQFF
abundance: .; j_gene: TRBJ2-5; len: 17; d_gene: TRBD1; v_gene: TRBV28; CDR3nt: TGTGCCAGCAGTTTAATGACTTGGGGACAGAACCAAGAGACCCAGTACTTC; CDR3aa: CASSLMTWGQNQETQYF
abundance: few; j_gene: TRBJ1-5; len: 15; d_gene: .; v_gene: TRBV5-1; CDR3nt: TGCGCCAGCAGCCGTGGAGACGAAAGCAATCAGCCCCAGCATTTT; CDR3aa: CASSRGDESNQPQHF
abundance: few; j_gene: TRBJ2-2; len: 16; d_gene: TRBD1; v_gene: TRBV5-1; CDR3nt: TGCGCCAGCAGCTTTGGTCCGACAGGGGACACCGGGGAGCTGTTTTTT; CDR3aa: CASSFGPTGDTGELFF
abundance: few; j_gene: TRBJ2-7; len: 14; d_gene: TRBD2; v_gene: TRBV27; CDR3nt: TGTGCCAGCAAAATGGCTAGCGGTTCCTACGAGCAGTACTTC; CDR3aa: CASKMASGSYEQYF
abundance: many; j_gene: TRBJ1-3; len: 14; d_gene: .; v_gene: TRBV9; CDR3nt: TGTGCCAGCAGCGTAGACAGCTCTGGAAACACCATATATTTT; CDR3aa: CASSVDSSGNTIYF
abundance: few; j_gene: TRBJ1-6; len: 15; d_gene: .; v_gene: TRBV19; CDR3nt: TGTGCCAGTAGTACTGCCGGGATAGGGAATTCACCCCTCCACTTT; CDR3aa: CASSTAGIGNSPLHF
abundance: .; j_gene: TRBJ1-5; len: 18; d_gene: .; v_gene: TRBV12-3/TRBV12-4; CDR3nt: TGTGCCAGCAGTTTAGGTACTTTTTTAGGACAGAGCAATCAGCCCCAGCATTTT; CDR3aa: CASSLGTFLGQSNQPQHF
abundance: many; j_gene: TRBJ2-7; len: 16; d_gene: .; v_gene: TRBV7-9; CDR3nt: TGTGCCAGCAGCTTAGCGTTTAACAGTGACAGTAGCGAGCAGTACTTC; CDR3aa: CASSLAFNSDSSEQYF
abundance: many; j_gene: TRBJ2-1; len: 17; d_gene: TRBD2; v_gene: TRBV5-8; CDR3nt: TGTGCCAGCAGCTATCCTATAGCGGGAAGCTCCTACAATGAGCAGTTCTTC; CDR3aa: CASSYPIAGSSYNEQFF
abundance: many; j_gene: TRBJ2-1; len: 17; d_gene: TRBD2; v_gene: TRBV10-3; CDR3nt: TGTGCCATCAGTGAACACGCCGGGACTAGCGGGAGCAATGAGCAGTTCTTC; CDR3aa: CAISEHAGTSGSNEQFF
abundance: .; j_gene: TRBJ1-4; len: 14; d_gene: .; v_gene: TRBV7-9; CDR3nt: TGTGCCAGCAGCAACCGGGCGGGGCCGGGGGAACTGTTTTTT; CDR3aa: CASSNRAGPGELFF
abundance: many; j_gene: TRBJ1-1; len: 16; d_gene: .; v_gene: TRBV4-2; CDR3nt: TGTGCCAGCAGCCGAGACACGGACGGGTCGAACACTGAAGCTTTCTTT; CDR3aa: CASSRDTDGSNTEAFF
abundance: .; j_gene: TRBJ2-7; len: 13; d_gene: .; v_gene: TRBV6-1; CDR3nt: TGTGCCAGCAGTAAGCGACAGTCCTACGAGCAGTACTTC; CDR3aa: CASSKRQSYEQYF
abundance: .; j_gene: TRBJ2-1; len: 16; d_gene: .; v_gene: TRBV20-1; CDR3nt: TGCAGTGCGCACACATTGGGCTTAGCGCTTTACAATGAGCAGTTCTTC; CDR3aa: CSAHTLGLALYNEQFF
abundance: .; j_gene: TRBJ2-7; len: 15; d_gene: .; v_gene: TRBV5-1; CDR3nt: TGCGCCAGCAGAACCGGGATCACCTACACCTACGAGCAGTACTTC; CDR3aa: CASRTGITYTYEQYF
abundance: .; j_gene: TRBJ1-2; len: 15; d_gene: TRBD1; v_gene: TRBV10-3; CDR3nt: TGTGCCATCGCAGGGGACAGGGGGTTAGGATATGGCTACACCTTC; CDR3aa: CAIAGDRGLGYGYTF
abundance: many; j_gene: TRBJ2-7; len: 15; d_gene: TRBD1; v_gene: TRBV7-2; CDR3nt: TGTGCCAGCAGCCCAGACAGGGGTTTATCCTACGAGCAGTACTTC; CDR3aa: CASSPDRGLSYEQYF
abundance: .; j_gene: TRBJ2-3; len: 15; d_gene: TRBD2; v_gene: TRBV20-1; CDR3nt: TGCAGTGCTAGACCCAACGGACTAGCGGTAGATACGCAGTATTTT; CDR3aa: CSARPNGLAVDTQYF
abundance: .; j_gene: TRBJ1-5; len: 14; d_gene: TRBD1; v_gene: TRBV7-8; CDR3nt: TGTGCCAGCAGCAAGGACAGGTCCAATCAGCCCCAGCATTTT; CDR3aa: CASSKDRSNQPQHF
abundance: .; j_gene: TRBJ2-3; len: 16; d_gene: TRBD2; v_gene: TRBV7-9; CDR3nt: TGTGCCACCGCCGCCACGGGGGGAGGAAGTACAGATACGCAGTATTTT; CDR3aa: CATAATGGGSTDTQYF
abundance: .; j_gene: TRBJ2-5; len: 15; d_gene: .; v_gene: TRBV20-1; CDR3nt: TGCAGGGCGTCCCCCTTGAGCGCCCCCCAAGAGACCCAGTACTTC; CDR3aa: CRASPLSAPQETQYF
abundance: few; j_gene: TRBJ1-2; len: 12; d_gene: TRBD1; v_gene: TRBV5-6; CDR3nt: TGTGCCAGCAGCAAAGACAGGGATGGCTACACCTTC; CDR3aa: CASSKDRDGYTF
abundance: .; j_gene: TRBJ2-7; len: 13; d_gene: .; v_gene: TRBV20-1; CDR3nt: TGCAGTGCTAGCCGGGACGGCTCCTACGAGCAGTACTTC; CDR3aa: CSASRDGSYEQYF
abundance: many; j_gene: TRBJ1-2; len: 11; d_gene: .; v_gene: TRBV12-3/TRBV12-4; CDR3nt: TGTGCCAGCCTTTCAGTGTATGGCTACACCTTC; CDR3aa: CASLSVYGYTF
abundance: .; j_gene: TRBJ1-1; len: 15; d_gene: .; v_gene: TRBV11-2; CDR3nt: TGTGCCAGCAGCTTAGACCTCCTAGGGGGGACTGAAGCTTTCTTT; CDR3aa: CASSLDLLGGTEAFF
abundance: few; j_gene: TRBJ2-7; len: 15; d_gene: .; v_gene: TRBV9; CDR3nt: TGTGCCAGCAGCGTAGGCGGGACAGCTGCCTACGAGCAGTACTTC; CDR3aa: CASSVGGTAAYEQYF
abundance: many; j_gene: TRBJ2-7; len: 15; d_gene: TRBD2; v_gene: TRBV9; CDR3nt: TGTGCCAGCAGCGTAGGACTAGCGGCGACCTACGAGCAGTACTTC; CDR3aa: CASSVGLAATYEQYF
abundance: .; j_gene: TRBJ1-1; len: 16; d_gene: .; v_gene: TRBV11-2; CDR3nt: TGTGCCAGCAGCTTAGGGGTTACTTACATGAACACTGAAGCTTTCTTT; CDR3aa: CASSLGVTYMNTEAFF
abundance: .; j_gene: TRBJ2-1; len: 12; d_gene: TRBD2; v_gene: TRBV20-1; CDR3nt: TGCAGTGCTAGCCGGGACTATGGAAAGCAGTTCTTC; CDR3aa: CSASRDYGKQFF
abundance: many; j_gene: TRBJ2-7; len: 15; d_gene: .; v_gene: TRBV7-2; CDR3nt: TGTGCCAGCAGCTACGACAAAGGGAGGTCCTACGAGCAGTACTTC; CDR3aa: CASSYDKGRSYEQYF
abundance: .; j_gene: TRBJ2-1; len: 15; d_gene: .; v_gene: TRBV7-9; CDR3nt: TGTGCCAGCAGCAACCGGGACCTACCTTCCAATGAGCAGTTCTTC; CDR3aa: CASSNRDLPSNEQFF
abundance: many; j_gene: TRBJ2-1; len: 14; d_gene: TRBD2; v_gene: TRBV10-3; CDR3nt: TGTGCCATCAGTGGGGGACTAGCGGGAGGGGAGCAGTTCTTC; CDR3aa: CAISGGLAGGEQFF
abundance: .; j_gene: TRBJ1-5; len: 18; d_gene: TRBD1; v_gene: TRBV11-2; CDR3nt: TGTGCCAGCAGCCTGACAGGGTCGGGCCTAGGTAGCAATCAGCCCCAGCATTTT; CDR3aa: CASSLTGSGLGSNQPQHF
abundance: few; j_gene: TRBJ2-7; len: 14; d_gene: .; v_gene: TRBV29-1; CDR3nt: TGCAGCGTAATAGGACCAGGGTCCTTCTACGAGCAGTACTTC; CDR3aa: CSVIGPGSFYEQYF
abundance: many; j_gene: TRBJ2-7; len: 13; d_gene: .; v_gene: TRBV20-1; CDR3nt: TGCAGTGCTCCCTATGGTTTACCCTACGAGCAGTACTTC; CDR3aa: CSAPYGLPYEQYF
abundance: few; j_gene: TRBJ2-2; len: 15; d_gene: .; v_gene: TRBV19; CDR3nt: TGTGCCAGTAGTAGGGTCTGGCAGAACACCGGGGAGCTGTTTTTT; CDR3aa: CASSRVWQNTGELFF
abundance: few; j_gene: TRBJ2-2; len: 14; d_gene: .; v_gene: TRBV20-1; CDR3nt: TGCAGTGCTACTTCTTTCGCGAACACCGGGGAGCTGTTTTTT; CDR3aa: CSATSFANTGELFF
abundance: .; j_gene: TRBJ2-7; len: 14; d_gene: .; v_gene: TRBV6-5; CDR3nt: TGTGCCAGCAGTTACTGGACAGGGAGGGGCGAGCAGTACTTC; CDR3aa: CASSYWTGRGEQYF
abundance: few; j_gene: TRBJ2-1; len: 13; d_gene: .; v_gene: TRBV20-1; CDR3nt: TGCAGTGTCAGATCGAGCTCCTACAATGAGCAGTTCTTC; CDR3aa: CSVRSSSYNEQFF
abundance: few; j_gene: TRBJ1-1; len: 15; d_gene: .; v_gene: TRBV14; CDR3nt: TGTGCCAGCAGCCGAATAGGCCAGGGGATCTCTGAAGCTTTCTTT; CDR3aa: CASSRIGQGISEAFF
abundance: .; j_gene: TRBJ2-7; len: 15; d_gene: TRBD2; v_gene: TRBV5-1; CDR3nt: TGCGCCAGCAGCTTGTCCGGGACTAGCAGGAGCGAGCAGTACTTC; CDR3aa: CASSLSGTSRSEQYF
abundance: .; j_gene: TRBJ2-2; len: 14; d_gene: .; v_gene: TRBV5-5; CDR3nt: TGTGCCAGCAGGGGCCATCGGGTCACCGGGGAGCTGTTTTTT; CDR3aa: CASRGHRVTGELFF